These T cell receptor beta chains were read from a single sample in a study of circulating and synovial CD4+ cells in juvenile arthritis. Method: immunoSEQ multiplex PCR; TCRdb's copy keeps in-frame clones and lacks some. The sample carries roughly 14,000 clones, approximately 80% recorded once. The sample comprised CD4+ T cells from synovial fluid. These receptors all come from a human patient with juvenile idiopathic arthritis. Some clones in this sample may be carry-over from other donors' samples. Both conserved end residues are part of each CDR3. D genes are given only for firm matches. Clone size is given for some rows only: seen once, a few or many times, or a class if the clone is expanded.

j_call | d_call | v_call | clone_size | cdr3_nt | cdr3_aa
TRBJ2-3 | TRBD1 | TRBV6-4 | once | TGTGCCAGCAGTCCCAGACAGGGGTCCACAGATACGCAGTATTTT | CASSPRQGSTDTQYF
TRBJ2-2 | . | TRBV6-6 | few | TGTGCCAGCAACAGGGTCCTCACCGGGGAGCTGTTTTTT | CASNRVLTGELFF
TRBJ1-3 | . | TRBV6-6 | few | TGTGCCAGCAGCGCACAGACAGGCCATGGAAACACCATATATTTT | CASSAQTGHGNTIYF
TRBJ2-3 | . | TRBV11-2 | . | TGTGCCAGCAGCTACCTTAGTGGGAGCGGCACAGATACGCAGTATTTT | CASSYLSGSGTDTQYF
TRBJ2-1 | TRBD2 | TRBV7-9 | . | TGTGCCAGCAGCTTAGACGAGCTACTAGCGGGGGTATACAATGAGCAGTTCTTC | CASSLDELLAGVYNEQFF
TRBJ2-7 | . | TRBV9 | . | TGTGCCAGCAGCGTAGAGGGCGGGGGCCTATACGAGCAGTACTTC | CASSVEGGGLYEQYF
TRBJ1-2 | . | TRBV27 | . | TGTGCCAGCAGTCTCCGGGACATTGGGGATGGCTACACCTTC | CASSLRDIGDGYTF
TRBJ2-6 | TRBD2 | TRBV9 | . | TGTGCCAGCAGCCTAAGGGGACTAGCTGAGTCTGGGGCCAACGTCCTGACTTTC | CASSLRGLAESGANVLTF
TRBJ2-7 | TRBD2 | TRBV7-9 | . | TGTGCCAGCAGCTCAACTAGCGGGAGTATGACCTACGAGCAGTACTTC | CASSSTSGSMTYEQYF
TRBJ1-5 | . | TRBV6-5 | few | TGTGCCAGCAGTTACAGGGGCGCTCAGCCCCAGCATTTT | CASSYRGAQPQHF
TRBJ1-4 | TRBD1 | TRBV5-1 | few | TGCGCCAGCAGAAACCGGGACAGCCCTAATGAAAAACTGTTTTTT | CASRNRDSPNEKLFF
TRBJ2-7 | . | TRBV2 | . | TGTGCCAGCTTTTGGGCTGTCGAAGGGGCTAGGCTTTACTTC | CASFWAVEGARLYF
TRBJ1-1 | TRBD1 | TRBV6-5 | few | TGTGCCAGCAGTTACGCGGACAGGGGAGCTTTCTTT | CASSYADRGAFF
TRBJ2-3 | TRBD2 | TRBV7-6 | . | TGTGCCAGCAGCGTAGCGGGGGGAGACGATACGCAGTATTTT | CASSVAGGDDTQYF
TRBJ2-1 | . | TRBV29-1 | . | TGCAGCGTTGACAGGGGTGGTAATGAGCAGTTCTTC | CSVDRGGNEQFF
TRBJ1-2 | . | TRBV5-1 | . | TGCGCCAGCAGCTTGGCCACAGGCGATGGCTACACCTTC | CASSLATGDGYTF
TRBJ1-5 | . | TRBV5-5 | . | TGTGCCAGCAGTTGGGGGGAAGGGCAGGGATGGCCCCAGCATTTT | CASSWGEGQGWPQHF
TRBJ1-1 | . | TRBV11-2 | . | TGTGCCAGCAGCTTGACACCCGTTACTGAAGCTTTCTTT | CASSLTPVTEAFF
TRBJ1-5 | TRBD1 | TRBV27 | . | TGTGCCAGCAGTCCAATGGACAGGGGCGAGCCCCAGCATTTT | CASSPMDRGEPQHF
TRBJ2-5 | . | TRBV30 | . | TGTGCCTGGAGTGTAGGAGTGACCGCCCTTCTACTAGAGACCCAGTACTTC | CAWSVGVTALLLETQYF
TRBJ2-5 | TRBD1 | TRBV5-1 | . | TGCGCCAGCAGCCGAACAGGGGCCCAAGAGACCCAGTACTTC | CASSRTGAQETQYF
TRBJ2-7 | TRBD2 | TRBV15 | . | TGTGCCACCAGCAGAGAGTCCCGGGGGGACTACGAGCAGTACTTC | CATSRESRGDYEQYF
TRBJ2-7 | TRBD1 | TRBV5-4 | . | TGTGCCAGCAGCACGGACAGGGGCGGAGAGCAGTACTTC | CASSTDRGGEQYF
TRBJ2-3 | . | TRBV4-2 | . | TGTGCCAGCAGCCAAGGTCAGCGGCGACGGGATACGCAGTATTTT | CASSQGQRRRDTQYF
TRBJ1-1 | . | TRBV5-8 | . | TGTGCCAGCAGCTTGGGGACAGCGAACACTGAAGCTTTCTTT | CASSLGTANTEAFF
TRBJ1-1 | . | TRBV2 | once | TGTGCCAGCAGTGCGGGGGCTGAAGCTTTCTTT | CASSAGAEAFF
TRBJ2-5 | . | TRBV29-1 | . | TGCAGCGTTGAAGTGGGGGCGCAAGAGACCCAGTACTTC | CSVEVGAQETQYF
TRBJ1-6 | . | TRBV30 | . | TGTGCCTGGAGAGGACAGTATTCCCCCCTCCACTTT | CAWRGQYSPLHF
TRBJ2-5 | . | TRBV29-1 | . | TGCAGCGTTTGGGAAGGGGGAGAGACCCAGTACTTC | CSVWEGGETQYF
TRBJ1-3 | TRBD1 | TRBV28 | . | TGTGCCAGCAGTTTGGACAGGGGAAACACCATATATTTT | CASSLDRGNTIYF
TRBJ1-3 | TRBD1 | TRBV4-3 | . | TGCGCCAGCAGCCGTCGACAGGGTGACACCATATATTTT | CASSRRQGDTIYF
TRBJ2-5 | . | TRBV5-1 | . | TGCGCCAGCACTCAGGGGTGGGAAGAGACCCAGTACTTC | CASTQGWEETQYF
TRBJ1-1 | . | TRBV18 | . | TGTGCCAGCTCACCCGAAAGGTGGGGCGCTGAAGCTTTCTTT | CASSPERWGAEAFF
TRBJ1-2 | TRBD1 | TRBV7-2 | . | TGTGCCAGCAGCTCCCTGACAGGGAGCGGTGGCTATGGCTACACCTTC | CASSSLTGSGGYGYTF
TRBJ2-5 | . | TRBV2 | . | TGTGCCAGCTACCGGGGTCCACAAGAGACCCAGTACTTC | CASYRGPQETQYF